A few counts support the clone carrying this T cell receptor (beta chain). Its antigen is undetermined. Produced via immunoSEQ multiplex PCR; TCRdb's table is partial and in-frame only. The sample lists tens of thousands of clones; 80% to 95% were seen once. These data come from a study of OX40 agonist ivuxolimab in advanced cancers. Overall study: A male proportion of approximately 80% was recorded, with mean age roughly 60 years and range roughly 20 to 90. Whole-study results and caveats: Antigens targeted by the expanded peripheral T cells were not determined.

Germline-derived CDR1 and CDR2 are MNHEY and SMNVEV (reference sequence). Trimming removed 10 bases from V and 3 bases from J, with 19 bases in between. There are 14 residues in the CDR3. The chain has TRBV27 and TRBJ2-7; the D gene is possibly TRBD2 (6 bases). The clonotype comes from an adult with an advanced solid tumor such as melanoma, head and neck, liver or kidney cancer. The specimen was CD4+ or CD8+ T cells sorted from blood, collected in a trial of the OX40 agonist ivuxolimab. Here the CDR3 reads CANGGENPLYEQYF. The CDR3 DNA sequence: TGTGCCAACGGGGGAGAGAATCCCCTCTACGAGCAGTACTTC.